This is a list of T cell receptor beta chains from one sample in a study of memory CD4+ T cells and cytomegalovirus serostatus. The table came from immunoSEQ multiplex PCR; TCRdb's copy has only in-frame clones and leaves some out. The sample has roughly 60,000 clones, 81% seen once. Sequencing used memory CD4+ T cells from blood. These receptors were obtained from an adult in good health and CMV-seronegative. Each CDR3 is given with its conserved first and last residue. The D gene is left open where the match is weak. Part of the rows lack a size; the others show once, few, many or a class for expanded clones.

J: TRBJ2-5; V: TRBV11-2; D: TRBD1; size: few; CDR3: CASSLGGTGMAWGETQYF; DNA: TGTGCCAGCAGCTTAGGGGGGACAGGGATGGCGTGGGGTGAGACCCAGTACTTC
J: TRBJ2-2; V: TRBV10-1; D: TRBD2; size: NA; CDR3: CASSRAGGTGELFF; DNA: TGCGCCAGTTCCCGGGCGGGGGGAACCGGGGAGCTGTTTTTT
J: TRBJ2-7; V: TRBV28; D: NA; size: NA; CDR3: CASSSWGSSSYEQYF; DNA: TGTGCCAGCAGTTCGTGGGGGTCCAGCTCCTACGAGCAGTACTTC
J: TRBJ2-7; V: TRBV6-1; D: NA; size: NA; CDR3: CASWDFNSYEQYF; DNA: TGTGCCAGCTGGGATTTCAACTCCTACGAGCAGTACTTC
J: TRBJ1-1; V: TRBV12-5; D: NA; size: NA; CDR3: CASGVDANEAFF; DNA: TGTGCTAGTGGGGTAGATGCAAATGAAGCTTTCTTT
J: TRBJ1-1; V: TRBV4-3; D: NA; size: many; CDR3: CASSQEGSGEKAFF; DNA: TGCGCCAGCAGCCAAGAGGGGTCGGGGGAGAAAGCTTTCTTT
J: TRBJ1-1; V: TRBV19; D: NA; size: NA; CDR3: CASSIMDTEAFF; DNA: TGTGCCAGTAGTATTATGGACACTGAAGCTTTCTTT
J: TRBJ2-2; V: TRBV7-3; D: NA; size: few; CDR3: CASSPRGTAFTGELFF; DNA: TGTGCCAGCAGCCCCCGGGGGACGGCCTTCACCGGGGAGCTGTTTTTT
J: TRBJ1-4; V: TRBV30; D: NA; size: NA; CDR3: CAWSSIINEKLFF; DNA: TGTGCCTGGAGTTCTATTATTAATGAAAAACTGTTTTTT
J: TRBJ1-2; V: TRBV6-5; D: TRBD1; size: NA; CDR3: CASSRTGGGYTF; DNA: TGTGCCAGCAGTAGGACAGGGGGTGGCTACACCTTC
J: TRBJ1-5; V: TRBV25-1; D: NA; size: NA; CDR3: CASSKGSGNQPQHF; DNA: TGTGCCAGCAGTAAGGGGAGTGGCAATCAGCCCCAGCATTTT
J: TRBJ1-3; V: TRBV10-3; D: NA; size: NA; CDR3: CAISDVMAGNTIYF; DNA: TGTGCCATCAGTGACGTAATGGCTGGAAACACCATATATTTT
J: TRBJ1-1; V: TRBV19; D: NA; size: NA; CDR3: CASSILGQNTEAFF; DNA: TGTGCCAGTAGTATTCTCGGACAGAACACTGAAGCTTTCTTT
J: TRBJ2-2; V: TRBV11-3; D: TRBD2; size: NA; CDR3: CASSTRTSENTGELFF; DNA: TGTGCCAGCAGCACCCGGACTAGCGAGAACACCGGGGAGCTGTTTTTT
J: TRBJ2-3; V: TRBV5-1; D: TRBD1; size: NA; CDR3: CASSSPNRDRGILSTDTQYF; DNA: TGCGCCAGCAGCTCCCCTAACCGGGACAGGGGAATACTTAGCACAGATACGCAGTATTTT
J: TRBJ1-1; V: TRBV6-5; D: NA; size: NA; CDR3: CASSYPRGGNTEAFF; DNA: TGTGCCAGCAGTTACCCTCGGGGTGGGAACACTGAAGCTTTCTTT
J: TRBJ1-1; V: TRBV7-3; D: NA; size: NA; CDR3: CASSPGLLNTEAFF; DNA: TGTGCCAGCAGCCCCGGACTTTTGAACACTGAAGCTTTCTTT
J: TRBJ1-1; V: TRBV7-9; D: NA; size: NA; CDR3: CASSSQGLSTEAFF; DNA: TGTGCCAGCAGCTCCCAGGGGTTGAGTACTGAAGCTTTCTTT
J: TRBJ2-7; V: TRBV6-5; D: TRBD1; size: NA; CDR3: CASSYNRGAYEQYF; DNA: TGTGCCAGCAGTTACAACAGGGGGGCCTACGAGCAGTACTTC
J: TRBJ2-3; V: TRBV28; D: TRBD2; size: NA; CDR3: CASPPRLAGVTRTDTQYF; DNA: TGTGCCAGCCCCCCCCGACTAGCGGGAGTCACCAGGACAGATACGCAGTATTTT
J: TRBJ1-1; V: TRBV11-3; D: NA; size: once; CDR3: CASSSDTAGTEAFF; DNA: TGTGCCAGCAGCTCTGATACAGCGGGCACTGAAGCTTTCTTT
J: TRBJ1-5; V: TRBV5-6; D: NA; size: NA; CDR3: CASRFSRDGNQPQHF; DNA: TGTGCCAGCAGATTCTCCAGGGACGGCAATCAGCCCCAGCATTTT
J: TRBJ2-5; V: TRBV5-1; D: TRBD1; size: NA; CDR3: CASSNTGGLETQYF; DNA: TGCGCCAGCAGCAACACAGGGGGTTTAGAGACCCAGTACTTC
J: TRBJ2-5; V: TRBV4-2; D: TRBD2; size: NA; CDR3: CASSREAGGGETQYF; DNA: TGTGCCAGCAGCCGAGAAGCGGGAGGAGGGGAGACCCAGTACTTC
J: TRBJ2-3; V: TRBV2; D: NA; size: NA; CDR3: CASRPGPATSAQYF; DNA: TGTGCCAGCCGACCGGGACCCGCGACGTCAGCGCAGTATTTT
J: TRBJ1-1; V: TRBV11-2; D: NA; size: NA; CDR3: CASSLSSGANTEAFF; DNA: TGTGCCAGCAGCTTATCTTCAGGAGCGAACACTGAAGCTTTCTTT
J: TRBJ2-1; V: TRBV6-4; D: NA; size: NA; CDR3: CASSATGDSYNEQFF; DNA: TGTGCCAGCAGTGCTACGGGAGACTCCTACAATGAGCAGTTCTTC
J: TRBJ2-3; V: TRBV5-8; D: TRBD2; size: NA; CDR3: CASSLVGTSDRTDTQYF; DNA: TGTGCCAGCAGCTTGGTTGGGACTAGCGATCGTACAGATACGCAGTATTTT
J: TRBJ2-1; V: TRBV2; D: TRBD2; size: NA; CDR3: CASKKAGGSDEQFF; DNA: TGTGCCAGCAAAAAGGCGGGAGGGTCGGATGAGCAGTTCTTC
J: TRBJ1-5; V: TRBV27; D: NA; size: once; CDR3: CASRGHRGDQPQHF; DNA: TGTGCCAGCAGGGGACACCGGGGGGATCAGCCCCAGCATTTT
J: TRBJ2-7; V: TRBV19; D: TRBD1; size: NA; CDR3: CASRGQGGSYEQYF; DNA: TGTGCCAGTAGGGGACAGGGGGGTTCCTACGAGCAGTACTTC
J: TRBJ2-7; V: TRBV4-2; D: TRBD2; size: NA; CDR3: CASSQDRGLAGVYEQYF; DNA: TGTGCCAGCAGCCAAGATCGGGGACTAGCGGGGGTCTACGAGCAGTACTTC
J: TRBJ1-1; V: TRBV19; D: NA; size: NA; CDR3: CASSTKMNTEAFF; DNA: TGTGCCAGTAGTACAAAAATGAACACTGAAGCTTTCTTT
J: TRBJ1-2; V: TRBV28; D: TRBD1; size: NA; CDR3: CAGRDSTNYGYTF; DNA: TGTGCCGGCAGGGACAGTACGAACTATGGCTACACCTTC
J: TRBJ1-2; V: TRBV5-4; D: TRBD1; size: NA; CDR3: CASSLTGDYGYTF; DNA: TGTGCCAGCAGCCTGACAGGGGACTATGGCTACACCTTC
J: TRBJ2-5; V: TRBV2; D: NA; size: NA; CDR3: CASSERGVATQYF; DNA: TGTGCCAGCAGTGAGAGGGGGGTGGCGACCCAGTACTTC
J: TRBJ1-5; V: TRBV5-5; D: NA; size: NA; CDR3: CASSLVRQGSNQPQHF; DNA: TGTGCCAGCAGCTTGGTTCGGCAGGGAAGCAATCAGCCCCAGCATTTT
J: TRBJ1-5; V: TRBV5-6; D: NA; size: NA; CDR3: CASSLQPGAKNQPQHF; DNA: TGTGCCAGCAGCTTGCAACCAGGGGCCAAGAATCAGCCCCAGCATTTT
J: TRBJ2-7; V: TRBV6-1; D: TRBD1; size: NA; CDR3: CASSRDRRYSYEQYF; DNA: TGTGCCAGCAGTCGGGACAGGAGGTACTCCTACGAGCAGTACTTC
J: TRBJ1-5; V: TRBV9; D: NA; size: NA; CDR3: CASSATPQGPQHF; DNA: TGTGCCAGCAGCGCCACCCCGCAGGGGCCCCAGCATTTT
J: TRBJ2-1; V: TRBV11-2; D: TRBD2; size: NA; CDR3: CASSRAGVEQFF; DNA: TGTGCCAGCAGCCGGGCGGGAGTGGAGCAGTTCTTC
J: TRBJ1-5; V: TRBV5-5; D: TRBD1; size: few; CDR3: CASSWYRGPQHF; DNA: TGTGCCAGCAGCTGGTACAGGGGGCCCCAGCATTTT
J: TRBJ2-2; V: TRBV19; D: NA; size: once; CDR3: CASGRGELFF; DNA: TGTGCCAGCGGAAGAGGGGAGCTGTTTTTT
J: TRBJ2-5; V: TRBV5-1; D: TRBD2; size: NA; CDR3: CASSLASRLAGETQYF; DNA: TGCGCCAGCAGCTTGGCCTCTAGACTAGCGGGAGAGACCCAGTACTTC
J: TRBJ1-5; V: TRBV18; D: NA; size: NA; CDR3: CASSSQGNSNQPQHF; DNA: TGTGCCAGCTCATCACAGGGAAATAGCAATCAGCCCCAGCATTTT
J: TRBJ1-2; V: TRBV14; D: NA; size: NA; CDR3: CASSQRAKHGYTF; DNA: TGTGCCAGCAGCCAGAGGGCCAAGCATGGCTACACCTTC
J: TRBJ1-2; V: TRBV5-1; D: NA; size: NA; CDR3: CASSLQGSYGYTF; DNA: TGCGCCAGCAGCCTACAGGGCAGCTATGGCTACACCTTC
J: TRBJ2-3; V: TRBV27; D: NA; size: NA; CDR3: CASSLSWRADTQYF; DNA: TGTGCCAGCAGTTTAAGTTGGAGGGCAGATACGCAGTATTTT
J: TRBJ2-5; V: TRBV15; D: NA; size: NA; CDR3: CATSRGSVQETQYF; DNA: TGTGCCACCAGCAGAGGTTCCGTGCAAGAGACCCAGTACTTC
J: TRBJ2-4; V: TRBV7-9; D: NA; size: NA; CDR3: CASSWAQGVNIQYF; DNA: TGTGCCAGCAGCTGGGCCCAGGGAGTCAACATTCAGTACTTC
J: TRBJ2-2; V: TRBV5-1; D: TRBD2; size: NA; CDR3: CASSERAGDTGELFF; DNA: TGCGCCAGCAGTGAAAGAGCGGGAGACACCGGGGAGCTGTTTTTT
J: TRBJ1-5; V: TRBV16; D: TRBD1; size: NA; CDR3: CASSQAGQGNQPQHF; DNA: TGTGCCAGCAGCCAAGCGGGACAGGGCAATCAGCCCCAGCATTTT
J: TRBJ2-6; V: TRBV11-2; D: TRBD1; size: NA; CDR3: CASSLTGNSGANVLTF; DNA: TGTGCCAGCAGCTTGACAGGGAACTCTGGGGCCAACGTCCTGACTTTC
J: TRBJ2-1; V: TRBV29-1; D: TRBD2; size: NA; CDR3: CSVETSGSYNEQFF; DNA: TGCAGCGTCGAGACTAGCGGTAGTTACAATGAGCAGTTCTTC
J: TRBJ2-1; V: TRBV7-2; D: NA; size: NA; CDR3: CASSGRGRGSYNEQFF; DNA: TGTGCCAGCAGCGGCCGGGGACGGGGCTCCTACAATGAGCAGTTCTTC
J: TRBJ2-1; V: TRBV7-8; D: TRBD2; size: NA; CDR3: CASTLSGRAYNEQFF; DNA: TGTGCCAGCACCCTTAGCGGGAGGGCTTACAATGAGCAGTTCTTC
J: TRBJ1-5; V: TRBV15; D: NA; size: NA; CDR3: CATSREIDQPQHF; DNA: TGTGCCACCAGCAGAGAAATTGATCAGCCCCAGCATTTT
J: TRBJ1-2; V: TRBV7-9; D: TRBD1; size: NA; CDR3: CASSHRTGGGYGYTF; DNA: TGTGCCAGCAGCCATCGGACAGGGGGCGGCTATGGCTACACCTTC
J: TRBJ1-2; V: TRBV28; D: NA; size: once; CDR3: CASSLSTRLGMANYGYTF; DNA: TGTGCCAGCAGTCTTTCTACCCGCCTGGGGATGGCTAACTATGGCTACACCTTC